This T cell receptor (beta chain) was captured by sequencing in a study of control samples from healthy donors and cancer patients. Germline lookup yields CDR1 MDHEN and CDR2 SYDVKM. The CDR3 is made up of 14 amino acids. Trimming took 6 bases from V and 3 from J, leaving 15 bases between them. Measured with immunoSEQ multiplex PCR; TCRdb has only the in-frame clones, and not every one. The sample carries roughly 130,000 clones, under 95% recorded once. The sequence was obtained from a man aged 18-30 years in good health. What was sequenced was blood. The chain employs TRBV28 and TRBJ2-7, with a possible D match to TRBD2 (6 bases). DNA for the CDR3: TGTGCCAGCAGCCGGAGGGACCGAAACTACGAGCAGTACTTC. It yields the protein CASSRRDRNYEQYF.